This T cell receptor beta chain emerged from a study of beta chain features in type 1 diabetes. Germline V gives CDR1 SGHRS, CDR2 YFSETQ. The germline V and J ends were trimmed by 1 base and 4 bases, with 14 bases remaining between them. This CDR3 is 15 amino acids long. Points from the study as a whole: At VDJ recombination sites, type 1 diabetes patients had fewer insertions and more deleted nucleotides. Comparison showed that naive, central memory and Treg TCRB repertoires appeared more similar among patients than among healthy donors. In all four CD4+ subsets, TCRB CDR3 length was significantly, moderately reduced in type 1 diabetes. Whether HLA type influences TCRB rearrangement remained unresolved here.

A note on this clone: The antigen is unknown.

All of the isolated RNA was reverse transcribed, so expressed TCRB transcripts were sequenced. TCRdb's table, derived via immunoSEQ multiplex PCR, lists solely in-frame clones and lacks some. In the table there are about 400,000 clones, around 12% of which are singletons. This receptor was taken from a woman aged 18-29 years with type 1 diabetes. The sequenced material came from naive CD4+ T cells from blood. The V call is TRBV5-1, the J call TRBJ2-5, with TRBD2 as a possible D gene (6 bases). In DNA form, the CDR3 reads TGCGCCAGCAGCTTGATCCCTAGCGCTAGAGAGACCCAGTACTTC. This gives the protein CASSLIPSARETQYF.